This TCR beta chain was obtained from a study of blood T cell repertoires in COVID-19. Overall study context: Samples taken during acute and convalescent COVID-19 were collected in the United States, Italy and Spain. T cells, B-cell-depleted T cells, or PBMCs provided the cDNA or gDNA that served as material.

In this sample, this clone turned up once. The authors' processing: From reference gene primer amplification, estimates of nucleated cell counts were derived. The method was immunoSEQ multiplex PCR; TCRdb's version includes in-frame clones alone and lacks a portion of them. For V, J and clone size, that table is used; D and trimming come from the DNA. Of about 88,000 clones in the sample, 85% were seen once. The CDR3 is 15 residues long. V was trimmed by 2 bases and J by 7 bases, leaving 16 bases between them. Germline CDR1 KGHDR, CDR2 SFDVKD. This TCR was sampled from a woman in her seventies with acute or convalescent COVID-19. The chain has TRBV24-1 and TRBJ1-2; D remains unclear. Input material: peripheral blood. CDR3 loop: CATSDSGQTLAGYTF. CDR3 in DNA: TGTGCCACCAGTGATTCTGGTCAGACTCTCGCTGGCTACACCTTC.